The 10 T cell receptor beta chains listed next were all sequenced from one sample in a study of T cell responses to AZD1222 COVID-19 vaccine. Libraries were prepared by immunoSEQ multiplex PCR; TCRdb keeps only in-frame clonotypes and omits some of them. The sample records some 150,000 clones, approximately 91% being singletons. The source material was peripheral blood, sampled 28 days after the second AZD1222 dose. Every receptor here comes from an adult who received the AZD1222 COVID-19 vaccine.

The CDR3 DNA follows: TGCGCCAGCAGCGTGGACACGTCCTACAATGAGCAGTTCTTC. This sequence encodes CASSVDTSYNEQFF. The chain carries TRBV10-1 and TRBJ2-1; weak D call: TRBD1 (5 bases). The CDR3 totals 14 residues. With 6 bases removed from V and 1 base from J, the gap between germline ends came to 10 bases. Looked up from germline, CDR1 is WNHNN and CDR2 is SYGVQD (reference sequence).

This chain links TRBV5-6 with TRBJ2-7, with 7 bases aligning to TRBD2. The CDR3 contains 14 residues. The germline V gene encodes CDR1 SGHDT and CDR2 YYEEEE. V lost 5 bases and J lost 0; bases outside the gene matches: 5. The CDR3 region is CASRTSPSSYEQYF. CDR3 in DNA: TGTGCCAGCAGGACTAGCCCGAGCTCCTACGAGCAGTACTTC.

The V call is TRBV29-1, the J call TRBJ1-4, with 8 positions matching TRBD1. This CDR3 is built from 12 residues. CDR1 SQVTM and CDR2 ANQGSEA come from the germline V gene. V lost 4 bases, J lost 10 bases, and 5 bases stayed unmatched. DNA of the CDR3: TGCAGCGTTGGGACAGGGTCAGGAAAACTGTTTTTT. This sequence encodes CSVGTGSGKLFF.

V is TRBV10-1 and J is TRBJ2-1; D unresolved. Germline CDR1 WNHNN, CDR2 SYGVQD (reference sequence). The CDR3 covers 14 residues. Deletions cut 7 bases from V and 4 bases from J, with 14 bases between. CDR3 region: CASIGWVIYNEQFF. The CDR3 nucleotides read TGCGCCAGCATTGGATGGGTCATTTACAATGAGCAGTTCTTC.

The chain combines TRBV25-1 with TRBJ1-3; tentative D call: TRBD1 (6 bases). Germline V gives CDR1 MGHDK, CDR2 SYGVNS. Trimming pared 3 bases from V and 4 bases from J, leaving 13 bases between. The CDR3 contains 15 residues. In nucleotides, the CDR3 is TGTGCCAGCAGTGATATGGGGGCGAGAGGAAACACCATATATTTT. Its protein is CASSDMGARGNTIYF.

V and J are TRBV9 and TRBJ1-2, with D unresolved. Deletions cut 3 bases from V and 5 bases from J, with 17 bases between. This CDR3 comprises 15 residues. Germline CDR1 reads SGDLS; CDR2 reads YYNGEE. CDR3 sequence reads: CASSATTGNPYGYTF. In DNA form, the CDR3 reads TGTGCCAGCAGCGCAACAACCGGGAACCCTTATGGCTACACCTTC.

The chain couples TRBV25-1 to TRBJ2-1; D perhaps matches TRBD2 (6 bases). This CDR3 has 16 residues. Germline lookup yields CDR1 MGHDK and CDR2 SYGVNS. V was cut by 1 base and J by 4 bases, with 14 bases left in between. CDR3: CASSEFRGSQYNEQFF. CDR3 nucleotides: TGTGCCAGCAGTGAATTTCGGGGGTCACAATACAATGAGCAGTTCTTC.

The J gene is TRBJ1-5, the V gene TRBV7-3; D unresolved. Per germline, CDR1 SGHTA and CDR2 FQGTGA. The CDR3 has 13 amino acids. V was cut by 3 bases and J by 5 bases, with 8 bases left in between. CDR3 protein: CASSLDRDQPQHF. CDR3 DNA: TGTGCCAGCAGCTTGGACCGAGATCAGCCCCAGCATTTT.

The chain links TRBV21-1 to TRBJ1-2. TRBV21-1 is shown as a pseudogene. The CDR3 has 16 amino acids. CDR3 residues: CASSHLPPAEDYGYTF. The DNA of the CDR3 is TGTGCCAGCAGCCACCTCCCACCGGCCGAGGACTATGGCTACACCTTC.

The rearrangement uses TRBV9 and TRBJ1-2; TRBD1 is a possible D gene (5 bases). Germline V gene sequence: CDR1 SGDLS, CDR2 YYNGEE. The germline V and J ends were trimmed by 4 bases and 3 bases, with 16 bases remaining between them. This CDR3 comprises 15 residues. For the CDR3, the DNA is TGTGCCAGCAGCACTCAGGGATTAGGCGACTATGGCTACACCTTC. Its translation: CASSTQGLGDYGYTF.